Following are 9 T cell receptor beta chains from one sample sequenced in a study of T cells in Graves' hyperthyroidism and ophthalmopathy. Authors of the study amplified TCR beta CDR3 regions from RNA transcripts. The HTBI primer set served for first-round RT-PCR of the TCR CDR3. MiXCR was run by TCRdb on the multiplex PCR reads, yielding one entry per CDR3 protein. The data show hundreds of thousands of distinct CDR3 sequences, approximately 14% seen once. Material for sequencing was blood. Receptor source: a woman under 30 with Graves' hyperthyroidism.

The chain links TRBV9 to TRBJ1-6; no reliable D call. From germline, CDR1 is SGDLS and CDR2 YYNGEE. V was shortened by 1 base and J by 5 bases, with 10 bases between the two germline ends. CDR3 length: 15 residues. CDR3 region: CASSVRAEDNSPLHF. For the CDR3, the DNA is TGTGCCAGCAGCGTACGGGCAGAAGATAATTCACCCCTCCACTTT.

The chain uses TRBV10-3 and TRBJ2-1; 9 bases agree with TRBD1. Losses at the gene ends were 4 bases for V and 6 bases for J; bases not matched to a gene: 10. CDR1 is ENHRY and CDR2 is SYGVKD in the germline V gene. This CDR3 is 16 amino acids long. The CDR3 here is CAISGPGTGNVNEQFF. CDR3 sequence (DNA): TGTGCCATCAGTGGTCCCGGGACAGGGAATGTCAATGAGCAGTTCTTC.

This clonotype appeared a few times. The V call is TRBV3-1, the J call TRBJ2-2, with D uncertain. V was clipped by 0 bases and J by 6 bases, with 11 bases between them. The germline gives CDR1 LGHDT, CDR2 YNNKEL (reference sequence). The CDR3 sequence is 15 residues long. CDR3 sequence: CASSQDLMSSGELFF. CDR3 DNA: TGTGCCAGCAGCCAAGATCTTATGTCCTCCGGGGAGCTGTTTTTT.

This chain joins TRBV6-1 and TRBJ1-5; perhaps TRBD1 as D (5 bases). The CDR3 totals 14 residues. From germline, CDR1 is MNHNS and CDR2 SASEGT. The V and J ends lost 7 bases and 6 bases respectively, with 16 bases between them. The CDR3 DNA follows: TGTGCCAGCAACCCATCAGGGATAAGTCAGCCCCAGCATTTT. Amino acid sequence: CASNPSGISQPQHF.

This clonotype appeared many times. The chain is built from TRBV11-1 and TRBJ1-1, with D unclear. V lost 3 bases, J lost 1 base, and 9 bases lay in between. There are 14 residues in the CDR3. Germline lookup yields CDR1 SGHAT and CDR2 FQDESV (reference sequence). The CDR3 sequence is CASSLSHQNTEAFF. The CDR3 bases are TGTGCCAGCAGCTTGAGTCACCAGAACACTGAAGCTTTCTTT.

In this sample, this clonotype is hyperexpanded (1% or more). CDR3 amino acids: CSASFGLAGGADTQYF. CDR3 sequence (DNA): TGCAGTGCTAGCTTCGGACTAGCGGGGGGCGCAGATACGCAGTATTTT. The chain employs TRBV20-1 and TRBJ2-3, with 14 bases fitting TRBD2. J gave up 4 bases and V 3 bases, and 6 bases lay outside the gene matches. This CDR3 spans 16 amino acids. Germline CDR1 is DFQATT and CDR2 is SNEGSKA (reference sequence).

CDR3 loop: CSAPGQSTAYRTEAFF. CDR3 DNA sequence: TGCAGTGCCCCGGGACAGTCAACAGCCTACCGCACTGAAGCTTTCTTT. The V call is TRBV20-1, the J call TRBJ1-1; 7 bases line up with TRBD1. Germline lookup yields CDR1 DFQATT and CDR2 SNEGSKA (reference sequence). J was trimmed by 4 bases and V by 6 bases; bases with no gene match: 17. The CDR3 sequence is 16 residues long.

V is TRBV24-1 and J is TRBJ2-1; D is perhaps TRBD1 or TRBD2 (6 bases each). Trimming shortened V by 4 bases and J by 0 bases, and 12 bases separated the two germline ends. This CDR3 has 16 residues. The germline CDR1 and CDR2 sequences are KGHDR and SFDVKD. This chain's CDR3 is CATSEGGLPSYNEQFF. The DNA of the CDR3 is TGTGCCACCAGTGAAGGGGGACTGCCCTCCTACAATGAGCAGTTCTTC.

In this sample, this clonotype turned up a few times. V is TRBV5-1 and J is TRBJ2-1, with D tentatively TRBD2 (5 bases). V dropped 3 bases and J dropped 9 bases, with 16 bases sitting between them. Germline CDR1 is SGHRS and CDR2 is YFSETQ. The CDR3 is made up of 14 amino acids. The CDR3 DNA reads TGCGCCAGCAGCTCGGGGATTAGCGCGGTTGAGCAGTTCTTC. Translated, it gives CASSSGISAVEQFF.